The rows below give T cell receptor beta chains drawn from one sample of a study of blood T cell repertoires in COVID-19. The data were produced by immunoSEQ multiplex PCR, yet TCRdb's version contains in-frame clones alone and is incomplete. The profile shows around 94,000 clones, 80% of them singletons. Specimen: peripheral blood. The receptors were sampled from a human donor in a cohort sampled during active COVID-19. CDR3s include the opening cysteine and the closing phenylalanine or tryptophan. The order of the fields is V gene, clone size, D gene, J gene, CDR3 protein, CDR3 DNA. D genes are given only for firm matches. Some rows have no size entry. The others give once, few or many, or a class for an expanded clone.

TRBV7-2,NA,TRBD2,TRBJ2-7,CASSLLPSGTRYEQYF,TGTGCCAGCAGCTTATTGCCTAGCGGGACCCGCTACGAGCAGTACTTC
TRBV7-2,NA,NA,TRBJ2-5,CASSWGLGPQETQYF,TGTGCCAGCAGCTGGGGACTCGGACCACAAGAGACCCAGTACTTC
TRBV6-5,NA,TRBD1,TRBJ2-7,CASSYSVTGGTYEQYF,TGTGCCAGCAGTTACTCCGTGACAGGGGGTACCTACGAGCAGTACTTC
TRBV27,once,NA,TRBJ1-3,CASSAQGEENTIYF,TGTGCCAGCAGTGCACAGGGTGAGGAAAACACCATATATTTT
TRBV7-2,NA,NA,TRBJ2-7,CASSLGGAKSYEQYF,TGTGCCAGCAGCTTGGGCGGGGCTAAATCCTACGAGCAGTACTTC
TRBV10-3,NA,TRBD2,TRBJ2-7,CASSSGGIYEQYF,TGTGCCAGCTCTAGCGGGGGGATCTACGAGCAGTACTTC
TRBV6-5,NA,NA,TRBJ1-6,CASSRGSGNSPLHF,TGTGCCAGCAGTAGGGGGTCTGGGAATTCACCCCTCCACTTT
TRBV5-5,NA,NA,TRBJ1-1,CASGIRQLMNTEAFF,TGTGCCAGCGGGATACGACAGCTTATGAACACTGAAGCTTTCTTT
TRBV24-1,NA,TRBD1,TRBJ2-7,CATSDYKYRDRSYYEQYF,TGTGCCACCAGTGATTATAAATACCGGGACAGAAGTTACTACGAGCAGTACTTC
TRBV19,NA,NA,TRBJ1-1,CASSIGRDSEAFF,TGTGCCAGTAGTATAGGGAGGGATTCTGAAGCTTTCTTT
TRBV2,NA,NA,TRBJ1-2,CASSEGSPNYGYTF,TGTGCCAGCAGTGAGGGCAGCCCGAACTATGGCTACACCTTC
TRBV7-3,NA,NA,TRBJ2-5,CASSLGPEETQYF,TGTGCCAGCAGCTTAGGGCCGGAAGAGACCCAGTACTTC
TRBV19,NA,NA,TRBJ1-1,CASSGTGYGTEAFF,TGTGCCAGTAGTGGAACAGGCTACGGCACTGAAGCTTTCTTT
TRBV7-9,once,NA,TRBJ1-1,CASSYFRGPKDTEAFF,TGTGCCAGCAGCTACTTCAGGGGCCCGAAGGACACTGAAGCTTTCTTT
TRBV3-1/TRBV3-2,NA,TRBD2,TRBJ2-7,CASSQDWGGASEQYF,TGTGCCAGCAGCCAAGATTGGGGAGGGGCGAGCGAGCAGTACTTC
TRBV9,NA,TRBD1,TRBJ2-7,CASSVSTGSRGRRNEQYF,TGTGCCAGCAGCGTCTCGACAGGGTCGAGGGGAAGGAGGAACGAGCAGTACTTC
TRBV28,NA,NA,TRBJ2-7,CASSLNAFRSGLSEQYF,TGTGCCAGCAGTTTGAACGCCTTCCGTTCAGGTTTAAGTGAGCAGTACTTC
TRBV15,NA,NA,TRBJ2-5,CATSWAGETQYF,TGTGCCACCAGCTGGGCGGGGGAGACCCAGTACTTC
TRBV14,once,TRBD2,TRBJ2-7,CASSQVRTSGRAYEQYF,TGTGCCAGCAGCCAAGTTAGGACTAGCGGGAGGGCCTACGAGCAGTACTTC
TRBV6-5,NA,NA,TRBJ1-1,CASSYPRVGGTTEAFF,TGTGCCAGCAGTTACCCGCGGGTGGGGGGGACCACTGAAGCTTTCTTT
TRBV15,NA,TRBD2,TRBJ2-7,CATSRDLASGAYEQYF,TGTGCCACCAGCAGAGATCTGGCTAGCGGGGCCTACGAGCAGTACTTC
TRBV18,NA,TRBD2,TRBJ2-1,CASSPPSAGGGNEQFF,TGTGCCAGCTCACCACCGTCGGCGGGAGGGGGCAATGAGCAGTTCTTC